In this sample, the clone carrying this T cell receptor (beta chain) turned up once. Antigen: not known. The data were taken from a study of brain T cells in children with intractable seizures. Overall study findings and caveats: Patients' HCMV serostatus was unknown; virus specificity rests on CDR3 similarity alone.

The time point is: blood from clinic visit 5 months post-surgery; TSC patient then seizure free. Surgery cases with the highest brain T cell transcript signatures were chosen for sequencing. Measured with immunoSEQ multiplex PCR; TCRdb has only the in-frame clones, and not every one. Of about 340,000 clones detected, about 94% appear once; the ten largest clones hold 5.5% to 6%. The CDR3 is 11 residues long. Deletions cut 8 bases from V and 9 bases from J, with 16 bases between. Germline CDR1 and CDR2: SQVTM and ANQGSEA. The clonotype originates from a boy under two years old with tuberous sclerosis and intractable seizures. The sample was peripheral blood, taken approximately 5 months after surgery. The V call is TRBV29-1, the J call TRBJ1-1; D may be TRBD1 (6 bases). Written as DNA, the CDR3 is TGCAGCTTCCGATTACAGGGAAAAGCTTTCTTT. It codes for CSFRLQGKAFF.